The present T cell receptor (beta chain) was sequenced within a study of spatial heterogeneity in lung cancer. About the research overall: Alpha-chain detections were consistently fewer than beta-chain detections among the sequences.

This clonotype was detected many times. What it recognizes is unknown. With 3 bases removed from V and 4 bases from J, the gap between germline ends came to 7 bases. Germline V gene data show CDR1 as KGHDR and CDR2 as SFDVKD. This CDR3 is 13 amino acids long. TCR cDNA molecules were tagged individually, and each one carried a unique molecular identifier. Each CDR3 protein is one row after TCRdb ran MiXCR on the 5' RACE reads. In the table there are approximately 39,000 distinct CDR3 sequences, around 5.8% of which are singletons. Study conclusions and caveats: The appearance of ubiquitous expanded tumor TCRs in blood was greater at resection than follow-up.

Time point reported: sample taken at primary tumor resection. Tumor, nontumor lung or frozen PBMC supplied whole RNA, sequenced without sorting. Just over 70 TRACERx patients with early, untreated non-small cell lung cancer donated samples. The chain is built from TRBV24-1 and TRBJ2-3; no reliable D call. Specimen: PBMCs, collected at surgery. The TCR sequence derives from a male donor with early-stage non-small cell lung cancer. CDR3 residues: CATSDRWADTQYF. The CDR3 DNA sequence: TGTGCCACCAGTGATCGGTGGGCAGATACGCAGTATTTT.